This T cell receptor beta chain was obtained from a study of cytomegalovirus exposure and HLA in healthy donors. The CDR3 runs 16 residues. Germline values: CDR1 SEHNR, CDR2 FQNEAQ (reference sequence). The V segment lost 3 bases and the J segment 8 bases; nucleotides outside the gene matches: 8. Primers for the PCR totalled 60 Vbeta and 13 Jbeta. In the study's own analysis: Later analysis identified some 88 million unique TCR beta chains, about 12 million shared. Clones were read by immunoSEQ multiplex PCR, and TCRdb kept only the in-frame ones, dropping some. V and J calls and clone size come straight from that table; D and trimming were deduced from the DNA. The table records over 150,000 clones, around 80% of them present only once.

The chain is built from TRBV7-9 and TRBJ1-6; 9 bases match TRBD1. Sequencing was performed on PBMCs. The clonotype comes from a boy between 2 and 10 years old in good health and CMV-seronegative. Here the CDR3 DNA reads TGTGCCAGCAGCTTTACCTGGGGACAGGGAGATTCACCCCTCCACTTT. It yields the protein CASSFTWGQGDSPLHF.